What follows are 25 T cell receptor beta chains derived from one specimen sequenced in a study of T cell repertoires in cytomegalovirus infection (dated by TCRdb to between 2018 and 2021). Instrument on record: Illumina HiSeq 1500. The public sequencing data were trimmed at Q25 with fastp and processed into clonotypes with MiXCR by TCRdb, which kept only in-frame beta chains. Identical CDR3 proteins give one entry, which carries the most common genes and DNA. This sample gives roughly 800,000 distinct CDR3 sequences in total; 25% to 30% of them show up just once. Of the sample, under 15% falls within the top ten clones. This sample's treatment or condition label indicates: in vitro stimulation with specific CMV peptide epitopes to enrich CMV-specific T cells. The antigens of these receptors remain unknown. The sample was cultured CD8+ T cells from PBMCs, taken from culture after CMV antigen stimulation. These receptors all stem from a human donor in good health (CMV status not recorded). Some clones in this sample may be carry-over from other donors' samples.

This clonotype appeared a few times. The J gene is TRBJ2-2, the V gene TRBV19; 8 bases fit TRBD1. The V and J ends lost 7 bases and 2 bases, in that order; junction bases with no gene match: 6. Germline V CDR1 and CDR2: LNHDA, SQIVND (reference sequence). This CDR3 has 15 amino acids. CDR3 in DNA: TGTGCCAGTAACTCGGGACAGGATAACACCGGGGAGCTGTTTTTT. Translating gives CASNSGQDNTGELFF.

The chain is built from TRBV10-1 and TRBJ2-1; TRBD2 matches at 13 bases. Per germline, CDR1 WNHNN and CDR2 SYGVQD (reference sequence). The CDR3 runs 20 residues. Trimming cost V 4 bases and J 0 bases; bases outside gene matches: 12. CDR3 nucleotides: TGCGCCAGCAGTGGGTCGACTAGCGGGGGGTTTAAGAGCTCCTACAATGAGCAGTTCTTC. Its protein product is CASSGSTSGGFKSSYNEQFF.

This clonotype was seen more than once but under ten times. The chain is built from TRBV4-1 and TRBJ2-1; no definite D call. V gave up 1 base and J gave up 3 bases, with 10 bases separating them. The CDR3 contains 15 residues. Germline V gene lookup returns CDR1 MGHRA and CDR2 YSYEKL. CDR3 bases: TGCGCCAGCAGCCAAGCCCCTCCGGGCTACAATGAGCAGTTCTTC. This codes for CASSQAPPGYNEQFF.

V is TRBV5-5 and J is TRBJ2-7; 11 bases align to TRBD1. CDR3 size: 14 residues. V lost 6 bases to trimming and J lost 3 bases; unmatched junction nucleotides: 5. CDR1 and CDR2 (germline): SGHKS, YYEKEE (reference sequence). CDR3 amino acids: CASTVGTGGYEQYV. As DNA, the CDR3 is TGTGCCAGCACCGTTGGGACAGGGGGCTACGAGCAGTACGTC.

This clonotype has only a few counts. At one end the junction does not follow the germline gene, possibly because of a read error. The V and J genes are TRBV7-6 and TRBJ2-5; no clear D gene. The CDR3 consists of 13 residues. The germline V gene encodes CDR1 SGHVS and CDR2 FNYEAQ. The CDR3 DNA follows: TGTGCTAGCAGCTTGTGGATTCAAGAGACCCAGTACTTC. Protein: CASSLWIQETQYF.

This clonotype was recorded a few times. The chain couples TRBV6-2 or TRBV6-3 to TRBJ2-7, with 10 bases matching TRBD2. Germline V gene lookup returns CDR1 MNHEY and CDR2 SVGEGT. CDR3 length: 17 amino acids. The V segment lost 2 bases and the J segment 1 base; nucleotides outside the gene matches: 8. CDR3 loop: CASSYPTSGAYSYEQYF. DNA for the CDR3: TGTGCCAGCAGTTACCCAACTAGCGGGGCTTATTCCTACGAGCAGTACTTC.

In its sample, this clonotype was seen a few times. The chain combines TRBV7-9 with TRBJ2-5; 10 nucleotides align to TRBD1. CDR3 length: 21 residues. The J segment lost 0 bases and the V segment lost 3 bases, leaving 19 bases of the junction unmatched. Germline CDR1 reads SEHNR; CDR2 reads FQNEAQ (reference sequence). CDR3 sequence reads: CASSFPWGGQGGKEYQETQYF. CDR3 nucleotides: TGTGCCAGCAGCTTCCCCTGGGGAGGACAGGGGGGGAAGGAGTACCAAGAGACCCAGTACTTC.

The chain links TRBV24-1 to TRBJ1-5; no firm D call. CDR3 size: 14 residues. Germline values: CDR1 KGHDR, CDR2 SFDVKD. With 4 bases removed from V and 3 bases from J, the gap between germline ends came to 9 bases. The CDR3 nucleotides read TGTGCCACCAGTGAACGGGCTCTCAATCAGCCCCAGCATTTT. Protein sequence: CATSERALNQPQHF.

The gene calls are TRBV6-5 and TRBJ2-1; D may be TRBD1 (5 bases). Deletions cut 4 bases from V and 8 bases from J, with 15 bases between. This CDR3 comprises 14 residues. Germline assignment: CDR1 MNHEY and CDR2 SVGAGI. CDR3 nucleotide sequence: TGTGCCAGCAGTTTGGCAGCGCAGGGCGATGAGCAGTTCTTC. Protein sequence: CASSLAAQGDEQFF.

This clonotype was seen only a few times. The chain recombines TRBV7-6 with TRBJ2-7; the match to TRBD1 covers 8 bases. The trim removed 1 base at V and 3 bases at J, leaving 2 bases unmatched. The germline V gene encodes CDR1 SGHVS and CDR2 FNYEAQ. The length of the CDR3 is 14 residues. The CDR3 protein is CASSLGGQGYEQYV. CDR3 DNA sequence: TGTGCCAGCAGCTTAGGCGGACAGGGCTACGAGCAGTACGTC.

V usage is TRBV12-3 or TRBV12-4 and J usage is TRBJ1-2, with D possibly TRBD1 on 5 matching bases. This CDR3 contains 17 residues. Trimming removed 3 bases from V and 6 bases from J, with 23 bases in between. The CDR3 reads CASSFLYQGQGSDGYTF. CDR3 bases: TGTGCCAGCAGTTTCCTCTATCAGGGCCAAGGATCTGATGGCTACACCTTC.

The CDR3 reads CASSQVFGGNNEQFF. As DNA, the CDR3 is TGTGCCAGCAGCCAAGTATTCGGGGGGAACAATGAGCAGTTCTTC. The chain has TRBV3-1 and TRBJ2-1; TRBD2 aligns across 7 bases. With 1 base clipped from V and 5 bases from J, the junction kept 5 bases outside the gene matches. The CDR3 spans 15 residues. CDR1 is LGHDT and CDR2 is YNNKEL in the germline V gene (reference sequence).

The genes are TRBV6-2 or TRBV6-3 and TRBJ1-5, with D unresolved. The ends were cut back, 8 bases at V and 2 bases at J, with 10 bases in the middle. CDR3 size: 13 residues. CDR1 and CDR2 from the germline V gene are MNHEY and SVGEGT. Written as DNA, the CDR3 is TGTGCCAGCGGAGCTCTAGGCAATCAGCCCCAGCATTTT. Translated: CASGALGNQPQHF.

The table lists this clonotype with a few counts. This rearrangement joins TRBV6-2 or TRBV6-3 to TRBJ1-6; D unclear. Germline assignment: CDR1 MNHEY and CDR2 SVGEGT. Deletions cut 6 bases from V and 7 bases from J, with 22 bases between. The CDR3 loop spans 17 amino acids. CDR3 in amino acids: CASRPRLGESWNSPLHF. CDR3 nucleotides: TGTGCCAGCAGGCCAAGGCTTGGGGAATCGTGGAATTCACCCCTCCACTTT.

There are many counts of this clonotype. V gene TRBV7-9 combines with J gene TRBJ1-2; the match to TRBD1 covers 8 bases. V dropped 7 bases and J dropped 8; count of bases not matched to a gene: 9. CDR1 is SEHNR and CDR2 is FQNEAQ in the germline V gene (reference sequence). The CDR3 totals 13 residues. This chain's CDR3 is CASTMPGGYGYTF. CDR3 in DNA: TGTGCCAGCACCATGCCAGGGGGCTACGGCTACACCTTC.

V usage is TRBV12-3 or TRBV12-4 and J usage is TRBJ2-7, with 9 bases matching TRBD2. The CDR3 sequence is 14 residues long. The ends lost 6 bases at V and 1 base at J; junction bases unmatched: 4. This CDR3 is CASRKTSGSYEQYF. CDR3 coding DNA: TGTGCCAGCAGGAAGACTAGCGGATCCTACGAGCAGTACTTC.

This clonotype was counted ten times or more. This sequence joins TRBV5-6 and TRBJ2-1, with D perhaps TRBD1 or TRBD2 (6 bases each). Trimming left V 4 bases short and J 3 bases short, with 11 bases between. CDR1 and CDR2 (germline): SGHDT, YYEEEE. The CDR3 is 14 residues long. CDR3 in DNA: TGTGCCAGCAGCCACGGGGGCAGCTACAATGAGCAGTTCTTC. Residues: CASSHGGSYNEQFF.

This chain connects TRBV6-5 to TRBJ1-1; D is ambiguous. The CDR3 is made up of 16 amino acids. The germline V and J ends were trimmed by 2 bases and 4 bases, with 17 bases remaining between them. Germline CDR1 and CDR2: MNHEY and SVGAGI. In nucleotides, the CDR3 is TGTGCCAGCAGTTACGCCTCTCCAATCCCTCGCACTGAAGCTTTCTTT. Translating gives CASSYASPIPRTEAFF.

This clonotype has a handful of counts. The rearrangement joins TRBV27 to TRBJ2-1; 7 bases are a match to TRBD2. Germline CDR1 reads MNHEY; CDR2 reads SMNVEV (reference sequence). There are 15 residues in the CDR3. V trimming: 5 bases; J trimming: 7 bases; junction bases outside the gene matches: 11. The CDR3 DNA reads TGTGCCAGCAGTATCGCCGGGAGGCCCGTGAATGAGCAGTTCTTC. Translated: CASSIAGRPVNEQFF.

The chain carries TRBV4-1 and TRBJ1-6; no firm D call. Trimming removed 4 bases at V and 0 bases at J, with 10 bases between. The germline CDR1 and CDR2 sequences are MGHRA and YSYEKL. The CDR3 covers 16 residues. The CDR3 is CASSPPLSSYNSPLHF. The DNA of the CDR3 is TGCGCCAGCAGCCCTCCTCTTAGCTCCTATAATTCACCCCTCCACTTT.

This clonotype came up many times. The CDR3 reads CASSSSGTLLAKNIQYF. The DNA of the CDR3 is TGTGCCAGCAGCTCTTCCGGGACGCTCTTAGCCAAAAACATTCAGTACTTC. The chain uses TRBV7-9 and TRBJ2-4, with D perhaps TRBD1 or TRBD2 (5 bases each). The CDR3 loop spans 17 amino acids. In germline, CDR1 is SEHNR, CDR2 FQNEAQ (reference sequence). Trimming took off 4 bases at V and 0 bases at J, with 16 bases between the two ends.

This clonotype showed up just a few times. The chain joins TRBV7-9 to TRBJ2-7; D perhaps matches TRBD2 (6 bases). This CDR3 is 16 amino acids long. With 4 bases removed from V and 2 bases from J, the gap between germline ends came to 18 bases. Germline assignment: CDR1 SEHNR and CDR2 FQNEAQ (reference sequence). The CDR3 sequence: CASSSNHGSGAYEQYV. Here the CDR3 DNA reads TGTGCCAGCAGCTCCAATCACGGGAGTGGGGCCTACGAGCAGTACGTC.

The CDR3 spells CASSTLTGGSGNTIYF. DNA for the CDR3: TGTGCCAGTAGTACTCTTACAGGGGGCTCTGGAAACACCATATATTTT. The V and J genes are TRBV19 and TRBJ1-3, with TRBD1 identical over 8 bases. The CDR3 totals 16 residues. The V and J ends lost 4 bases and 0 bases, in that order; junction bases with no gene match: 5. Germline-derived CDR1 and CDR2 are LNHDA and SQIVND (reference sequence).

The chain is built from TRBV7-6 and TRBJ1-2; 9 bases agree with TRBD1. The CDR3 length is 17 residues. Germline loops: CDR1 SGHVS, CDR2 FNYEAQ. The V segment lost 5 bases and the J segment 4 bases; nucleotides outside the gene matches: 14. The CDR3 DNA sequence: TGTGCCAGCAGCCCCATCCTCCGGACAGGGGCACCCTATGGCTACACCTTC. This sequence encodes CASSPILRTGAPYGYTF.

This clonotype occurred a few times. The chain carries TRBV12-3 or TRBV12-4 and TRBJ2-5; 9 nucleotides match TRBD1. Losses at the gene ends were 3 bases for V and 5 bases for J; bases not matched to a gene: 7. This CDR3 spans 15 amino acids. The CDR3, as DNA: TGTGCCAGCAGTTTTCATACAGGGGGCGAGGAGACCCAGTACTTC. Translated, it gives CASSFHTGGEETQYF.